Each of the 27 T cell receptor beta chains below was sequenced from the same sample in a study of shared clonotypes between healthy human individuals. Generated by immunoSEQ multiplex PCR, the TCRdb table keeps only in-frame clones and is missing some. The sample lists around 700,000 clones; about 78% were seen once. Specimen: memory CD4+ T cells sorted from blood. Subset specified: CD45RA-negative fraction. These receptors were collected from a woman aged 25 to 39 in good health.

This clone was seen once. J is TRBJ1-1 and V is TRBV7-9; TRBD1 aligns across 9 bases. Germline V CDR1 and CDR2: SEHNR, FQNEAQ (reference sequence). V was pared by 3 bases and J by 3 bases, with 11 bases of the junction left unmatched. The CDR3 is 17 amino acids. The CDR3 loop reads CASSLWGQGSRDTEAFF. The CDR3 bases are TGTGCCAGCAGCTTGTGGGGACAGGGAAGCCGGGACACTGAAGCTTTCTTT.

J is TRBJ1-1 and V is TRBV10-2, with 7 nucleotides matching TRBD1. The ends lost 2 bases at V and 1 base at J; junction bases unmatched: 16. The CDR3 has 19 amino acids. CDR1 is WSHSY, CDR2 SAAADI, per germline. The CDR3 coding sequence is TGCGCCAGCAGTGAGGGGACAGAATGGAAGATTTACAGGAACACTGAAGCTTTCTTT. It codes for CASSEGTEWKIYRNTEAFF.

CDR3 DNA: TGTGCCAGCAGTAAAAAAAGGGTCGAGCAGTACTTC. Translation gives CASSKKRVEQYF. The genes are TRBV28 and TRBJ2-7; D not resolved. This CDR3 has 12 residues. Trimming took off 5 bases at V and 6 bases at J, with 11 bases between the two ends. CDR1 and CDR2 (germline): MDHEN, SYDVKM.

This clone appeared once. The rearrangement links TRBV30 to TRBJ2-7; perhaps TRBD1 as D (5 bases). In germline, CDR1 is GTSNPN, CDR2 SVGIG (reference sequence). V was trimmed by 3 bases and J by 4 bases, leaving 22 bases between them. The CDR3 contains 16 residues. CDR3 bases: TGTGCCTGGAGGCCCCTAAGGGGAACCCACATTTACGAGCAGTACTTC. Amino acids: CAWRPLRGTHIYEQYF.

The chain has TRBV2 and TRBJ1-1; 8 bases agree with TRBD1. V was pared by 6 bases and J by 5 bases, with 11 bases of the junction left unmatched. Germline loops: CDR1 SNHLY, CDR2 FYNNEI. This CDR3 region has 15 residues. CDR3 nucleotides: TGTGCCAGCAGATGGACAGGGTCTGGAAGGACTGAAGCTTTCTTT. Its protein product is CASRWTGSGRTEAFF.

This clone was counted a few times. CDR3 sequence reads: CASTGWSGAPGELFF. Here the CDR3 DNA reads TGTGCCAGTACCGGGTGGAGCGGGGCCCCCGGGGAGCTGTTTTTT. The chain couples TRBV19 to TRBJ2-2, with TRBD2 identical over 7 bases. The CDR3 spans 15 residues. Trimming removed 7 bases from V and 6 bases from J; junction bases left unmatched: 11. Germline V lookup: CDR1 LNHDA, CDR2 SQIVND (reference sequence).

This chain joins TRBV13 and TRBJ2-7, with 9 bases fitting TRBD1. After removal of 5 bases from V and 0 bases from J, the junction contained 11 bases not matched to a gene. This CDR3 is built from 17 residues. Germline V lookup: CDR1 PRHDT, CDR2 FYEKMQ (reference sequence). For the CDR3, the DNA is TGTGCCAGCAGCCCTCCAAGGACAGGGGAAAGCTCCTACGAGCAGTACTTC. Translated: CASSPPRTGESSYEQYF.

The chain is built from TRBV25-1 and TRBJ2-3; 7 nucleotides line up with TRBD2. The CDR3 is 16 amino acids. Trimming took 2 bases from V and 2 from J; bases not matched to a gene: 7. From germline, CDR1 is MGHDK and CDR2 SYGVNS. The CDR3 here is CASSEGPSGHTDTQYF. In DNA, the CDR3 is TGTGCCAGCAGTGAAGGGCCTAGCGGTCACACAGATACGCAGTATTTT.

This sequence joins TRBV5-4 and TRBJ1-4; 7 positions agree with TRBD1. Trimming took 4 bases from V and 3 from J; bases not matched to a gene: 9. The CDR3 runs 16 residues. Germline assignment: CDR1 SGHNT and CDR2 YYREEE (reference sequence). The DNA for the CDR3 is TGTGCCAGCAGCCTGGGGCAGGGGGTTCCTAATGAAAAACTGTTTTTT. Amino acid sequence: CASSLGQGVPNEKLFF.

V is TRBV28 and J is TRBJ1-5; no reliable D call. Germline CDR1 and CDR2: MDHEN and SYDVKM. There are 15 residues in the CDR3. V was clipped by 3 bases and J by 0 bases, with 9 bases between them. The CDR3 DNA reads as TGTGCCAGCAGTTTGTTACACCGTAGCAATCAGCCCCAGCATTTT. It yields the protein CASSLLHRSNQPQHF.

The rearrangement uses TRBV7-2 and TRBJ2-7; 7 nucleotides agree with TRBD2. This CDR3 is built from 12 residues. Germline V gene data show CDR1 as SGHTA and CDR2 as FQGNSA. The V segment lost 5 bases and the J segment 7 bases; nucleotides outside the gene matches: 5. The CDR3 protein is CASSLSGEEQYF. DNA for the CDR3: TGTGCCAGCAGCCTCAGCGGGGAGGAGCAGTACTTC.

The genes are TRBV7-2 and TRBJ2-1; D possibly corresponds to TRBD2 (5 bases). The CDR3 sequence is 13 residues long. Germline V gene data show CDR1 as SGHTA and CDR2 as FQGNSA. V was trimmed by 0 bases and J by 9 bases, leaving 9 bases between them. CDR3 nucleotide sequence: TGTGCCAGCAGCTTAGCGGGAGTTCTTGAGCAGTTCTTC. The encoded protein is CASSLAGVLEQFF. Complete variable domain (other parts from reference TRBV7-2 and TRBJ2-1): GAGVSQSPSNKVTEKGKDVELRCDPISGHTALYWYRQSLGQGLEFLIYFQGNSAPDKSGLPSDRFSAERTGGSVSTLTIQRTQQEDSAVYLCASSLAGVLEQFFGPGTRLTVL.

This sequence joins TRBV2 and TRBJ2-2; D perhaps matches TRBD1 (6 bases). This CDR3 region has 14 residues. CDR1 and CDR2 from the germline V gene are SNHLY and FYNNEI. The V end lost 2 bases, the J end lost 8 bases, and 12 bases lay between the germline ends. The CDR3, as DNA: TGTGCCAGCAGTGAAATGAGGGGGACAGGGGAGCTGTTTTTT. Translation: CASSEMRGTGELFF. The full variable domain, in which reference TRBV2 and TRBJ2-2 provide the parts outside the CDR3, is EPEVTQTPSHQVTQMGQEVILRCVPISNHLYFYWYRQILGQKVEFLVSFYNNEISEKSEIFDDQFSVERPDGSNFTLKIRSTKLEDSAMYFCASSEMRGTGELFFGEGSRLTVL.

The J gene is TRBJ2-7, the V gene TRBV14; 10 positions agree with TRBD1. Germline V lookup: CDR1 SGHDN, CDR2 FVKESK. Trimming at V came to 1 base and at J to 2 bases, leaving 5 bases not matched to a gene. This CDR3 contains 16 residues. The CDR3 coding sequence is TGTGCCAGCAGCCAAGGGGGACAGGGGAGTCCCTACGAGCAGTACTTC. Its translation is CASSQGGQGSPYEQYF.

The table lists this clone with many counts. V gene TRBV19 combines with J gene TRBJ2-7; TRBD1 agrees at 9 bases. This CDR3 has 18 amino acids. V shed 5 bases and J 6 bases; nucleotides not matched to a gene: 20. The V gene's germline CDR1 is LNHDA and CDR2 SQIVND (reference sequence). The CDR3 reads CASSSGTGNTWGSGEQYF. The DNA for the CDR3 is TGTGCCAGTAGTTCCGGGACAGGGAATACGTGGGGTTCGGGCGAGCAGTACTTC. The whole variable domain, filled in from reference TRBV19 and TRBJ2-7, reads DGGITQSPKYLFRKEGQNVTLSCEQNLNHDAMYWYRQDPGQGLRLIYYSQIVNDFQKGDIAEGYSVSREKKESFPLTVTSAQKNPTAFYLCASSSGTGNTWGSGEQYFGPGTRLTVT.

The genes are TRBV27 and TRBJ1-5; 8 bases line up with TRBD1. Germline V lookup: CDR1 MNHEY, CDR2 SMNVEV (reference sequence). The V segment lost 5 bases and the J segment 4 bases; nucleotides outside the gene matches: 1. This CDR3 has 13 amino acids. As DNA, the CDR3 is TGTGCCAGCAGTAGGACAGGGAATCAGCCCCAGCATTTT. Encoded protein: CASSRTGNQPQHF.

Notes on this clone: Within the sample, other DNA sequences also encode this same CDR3. The V and J genes are TRBV11-2 and TRBJ2-1, with 11 bases fitting TRBD2. The germline V gene encodes CDR1 SGHAT and CDR2 FQNNGV. The J segment lost 3 bases and the V segment lost 5 bases, leaving 6 bases of the junction unmatched. The CDR3 has 16 amino acids. The CDR3: CASSARLAGIYNEQFF. DNA of the CDR3: TGTGCCAGCAGCGCGAGACTAGCGGGAATCTACAATGAGCAGTTCTTC.

CDR3 sequence (DNA): TGTGCCAGCAGCTTACGAACTAGCGGGAGTGTCCATACGCAGTATTTT. Protein: CASSLRTSGSVHTQYF. The chain couples TRBV7-9 to TRBJ2-3, with 11 nucleotides matching TRBD2. The CDR3 length is 16 residues. The J segment lost 7 bases and the V segment lost 2 bases, leaving 8 bases of the junction unmatched. Germline CDR1 reads SEHNR; CDR2 reads FQNEAQ (reference sequence).

The rearrangement uses TRBV29-1 and TRBJ2-1; 10 nucleotides align to TRBD2. CDR3 length: 13 residues. Germline V gene sequence: CDR1 SQVTM, CDR2 ANQGSEA. V dropped 5 bases and J dropped 8; count of bases not matched to a gene: 6. The CDR3 region has the DNA TGCAGCGTTTGGGCTAGCGGGAGCTATGAGCAGTTCTTC. Its translation is CSVWASGSYEQFF.

The J gene is TRBJ2-7, the V gene TRBV25-1; tentatively, D is TRBD2 (6 bases). CDR3 length equals 13 residues. V lost 6 bases, J lost 0 bases, and 9 bases lay in between. Per the germline V gene, CDR1 is MGHDK and CDR2 is SYGVNS. CDR3 sequence reads: CASRRDSSYEQYF. The CDR3 DNA sequence: TGTGCCAGCAGGAGGGACTCCTCCTACGAGCAGTACTTC.

Only a few counts were recorded for this clone. Other DNA sequences of this sample code for an identical CDR3. The chain couples TRBV5-1 to TRBJ1-5; possibly TRBD1 for D (5 bases). The V end lost 0 bases, the J end lost 7 bases, and 8 bases lay between the germline ends. Per germline, CDR1 SGHRS and CDR2 YFSETQ. This CDR3 contains 13 residues. The CDR3 DNA sequence: TGCGCCAGCAGCTTGGAAGGGACCCAGCCCCAGCATTTT. Its translation: CASSLEGTQPQHF.

A remark on this clone: This sample also contains other DNA sequences that code for the same CDR3. The chain employs TRBV5-1 and TRBJ1-5, with no clear D. CDR1 is SGHRS, CDR2 YFSETQ, per germline. CDR3 length: 13 amino acids. V lost 4 bases to trimming and J lost 4 bases, with 9 bases between them. The DNA of the CDR3 is TGCGCCAGCAGCACCGGACCGAATCAGCCCCAGCATTTT. Encoded protein: CASSTGPNQPQHF.

The chain couples TRBV6-1 to TRBJ1-4; D is undetermined. The CDR3 is 13 amino acids. Germline CDR1 MNHNS, CDR2 SASEGT. V lost 6 bases and J 11 bases, leaving 16 bases between the germline ends. CDR3 DNA: TGTGCCAGCAGACCAGGAGCCATTGGGAAACTGTTTTTT. Its protein is CASRPGAIGKLFF.

The chain uses TRBV5-1 and TRBJ1-2, with a possible D match to TRBD1 (6 bases). In germline, CDR1 is SGHRS, CDR2 YFSETQ. This CDR3 comprises 16 residues. V was clipped by 4 bases and J by 0 bases, with 16 bases between them. CDR3 loop: CASSGVQGKANYGYTF. CDR3 coding DNA: TGCGCCAGCAGCGGCGTACAGGGAAAAGCTAACTATGGCTACACCTTC.

The chain joins TRBV19 to TRBJ1-2; D gene unclear. This CDR3 spans 15 amino acids. Germline V gene data show CDR1 as LNHDA and CDR2 as SQIVND (reference sequence). Trimming left V 0 bases short and J 3 bases short, with 11 bases between. CDR3 in amino acids: CASSIEAQLHYGYTF. In DNA, the CDR3 is TGTGCCAGTAGTATAGAAGCACAGCTACACTATGGCTACACCTTC.

This sequence joins TRBV5-1 and TRBJ1-1; no definite D call. Trimming cost V 0 bases and J 0 bases, with 9 bases left between them. The CDR3 totals 15 residues. The germline V gene encodes CDR1 SGHRS and CDR2 YFSETQ. The CDR3 DNA reads as TGCGCCAGCAGCTTGGACGGAGCGGTGAACACTGAAGCTTTCTTT. Translating gives CASSLDGAVNTEAFF.

This sequence joins TRBV5-4 and TRBJ2-1; D uncertain. The CDR3 has 14 amino acids. Germline V CDR1 and CDR2: SGHNT, YYREEE (reference sequence). V lost 0 bases to trimming and J lost 5 bases, with 9 bases between them. In DNA form, the CDR3 reads TGTGCCAGCAGCTTGGCTGGGGATCACAATGAGCAGTTCTTC. Amino acid sequence: CASSLAGDHNEQFF.